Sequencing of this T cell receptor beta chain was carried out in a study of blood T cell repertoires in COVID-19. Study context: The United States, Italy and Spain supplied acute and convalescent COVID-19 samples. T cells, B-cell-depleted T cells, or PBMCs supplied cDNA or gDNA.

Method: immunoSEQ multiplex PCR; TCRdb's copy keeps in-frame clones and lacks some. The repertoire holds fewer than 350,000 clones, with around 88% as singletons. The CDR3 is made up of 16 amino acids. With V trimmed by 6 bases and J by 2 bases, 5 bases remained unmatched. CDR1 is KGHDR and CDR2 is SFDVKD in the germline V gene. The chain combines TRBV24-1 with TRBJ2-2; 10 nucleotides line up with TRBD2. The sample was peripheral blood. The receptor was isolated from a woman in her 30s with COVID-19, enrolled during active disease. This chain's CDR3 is CATSSGGAPNTGELFF. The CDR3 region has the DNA TGTGCCACCAGTAGCGGGGGGGCCCCAAACACCGGGGAGCTGTTTTTT.